The TCR beta chain described here comes from a study of metastatic and nonmetastatic thyroid tumors (dated by TCRdb to about 2020). General notes on the study: Repertoires were compared across peripheral blood and tumor or nodule tissue samples from malignant and benign thyroid patients.

The investigation overall reported the following: TCR beta diversity was reported as significantly higher in malignant tumors than in benign nodules, in both blood and tumor samples.

No patient had received any treatment before thyroid surgery. Using T-cell receptor beta sequencing, the researchers looked back retrospectively at clinical samples from patients, gathered between the early 2010s and the late 2010s. This clone was counted many times. Its antigen is not yet known. Base qualities are not provided; no much larger clone lies one nucleotide away. The library was built by means of PCR. Sequencing was carried out with an Illumina HiSeq 4000. High-throughput sequencing was used to profile the TCR beta-chain CDR3 region of every patient. As for the original processing: Drawing on CDR3 differences between clinicopathological groups, the researchers built a classifier meant to tell apart patients with distant-metastatic papillary thyroid cancer. To measure repertoire diversity the researchers used the Shannon index, while the Morisita-Horn index served to gauge how similar the tumor and blood repertoires were. TCRdb reprocessed the public reads (quality trimming at Q25 with fastp, clone calling with MiXCR) and kept in-frame beta chains. Here the V and J calls rest on TCRdb's processing, not on the authors' analysis. This sample is represented by about 40,000 clones; 15% to 20% of them were singletons. The top ten hold 3% to 4% of the sample.

The CDR3 runs 15 amino acids, cysteine and phenylalanine included. CDR3 DNA is the only sequence kept; it has 45 bases, read in frame from the first base. V is cut back by 4 bases and J by 7 bases, with 7 bases in the junction unmatched. The germline V gene sets CDR1 to SNHLY and CDR2 to FYNNEI. The clonotype was recovered from a female donor with papillary thyroid cancer or a benign thyroid nodule (not recorded which). Some clones in this sample may be carry-over from other donors' samples. The V gene is TRBV2 and the J gene is TRBJ1-4; 9 nucleotides in the junction match TRBD1. The sequencing input was blood. The DNA sequence reads TGTGCCAGCAGTGCTGACAGGGGGGTGGTTGAAAAACTGTTTTTT. Translated, it reads CASSADRGVVEKLFF. When the CDR3 is completed using the reference TRBV2 and TRBJ1-4 genes on either side, the full variable domain is EPEVTQTPSHQVTQMGQEVILRCVPISNHLYFYWYRQILGQKVEFLVSFYNNEISEKSEIFDDQFSVERPDGSNFTLKIRSTKLEDSAMYFCASSADRGVVEKLFFGSGTQLSVL.